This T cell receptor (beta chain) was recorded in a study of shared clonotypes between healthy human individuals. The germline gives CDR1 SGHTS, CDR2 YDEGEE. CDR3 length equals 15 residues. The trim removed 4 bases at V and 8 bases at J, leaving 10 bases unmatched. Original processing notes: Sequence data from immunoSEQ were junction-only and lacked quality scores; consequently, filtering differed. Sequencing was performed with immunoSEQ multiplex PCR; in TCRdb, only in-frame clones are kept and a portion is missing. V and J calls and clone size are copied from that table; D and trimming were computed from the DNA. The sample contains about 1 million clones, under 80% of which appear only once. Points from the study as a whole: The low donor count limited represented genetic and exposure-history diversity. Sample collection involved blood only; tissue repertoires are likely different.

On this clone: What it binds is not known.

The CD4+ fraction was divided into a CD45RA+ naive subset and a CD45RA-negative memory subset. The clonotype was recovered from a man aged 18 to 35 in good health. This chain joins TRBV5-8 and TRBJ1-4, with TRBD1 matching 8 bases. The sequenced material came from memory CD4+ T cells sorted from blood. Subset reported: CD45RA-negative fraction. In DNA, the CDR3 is TGTGCCAGCAGCCCCGGGACAGGCCCAAAGGAAAAACTGTTTTTT. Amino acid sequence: CASSPGTGPKEKLFF.